This TCR beta chain is from a study of CD4+ T cells in melanoma. Findings of the study overall: Reportedly, melanoma neoantigen-specific CD4+ T cells showed varied differentiation states. A reported correlation linked neoantigen-specific CD4+ T cells to CD8+, macrophage and B cell function.

As regards this clone: Its antigen remains unidentified.

Here immunoSEQ multiplex PCR was the method, and the copy in TCRdb shows in-frame clones only, minus some. This table has about 22,000 clones, about 80% appearing once. This CDR3 contains 17 residues. With 5 bases clipped from V and 0 bases from J, the junction kept 9 bases outside the gene matches. The V gene's germline CDR1 is SGHVS and CDR2 FQNEAQ. The sequenced sample consisted of cells from a culture (not recorded whether cultured in vitro). This TCR came from a human donor with melanoma. The V call is TRBV7-8, the J call TRBJ2-2, with 7 positions matching TRBD2. CDR3 residues: CASSQRWEGANTGELFF. CDR3 DNA sequence: TGTGCCAGCAGCCAACGGTGGGAGGGCGCGAACACCGGGGAGCTGTTTTTT. Supplemented by reference TRBV7-8 and TRBJ2-2, the full variable domain reads GAGVSQSPRYKVAKRGQDVALRCDPISGHVSLFWYQQALGQGPEFLTYFQNEAQLDKSGLPSDRFFAERPEGSVSTLKIQRTQQEDSAVYLCASSQRWEGANTGELFFGEGSRLTVL.